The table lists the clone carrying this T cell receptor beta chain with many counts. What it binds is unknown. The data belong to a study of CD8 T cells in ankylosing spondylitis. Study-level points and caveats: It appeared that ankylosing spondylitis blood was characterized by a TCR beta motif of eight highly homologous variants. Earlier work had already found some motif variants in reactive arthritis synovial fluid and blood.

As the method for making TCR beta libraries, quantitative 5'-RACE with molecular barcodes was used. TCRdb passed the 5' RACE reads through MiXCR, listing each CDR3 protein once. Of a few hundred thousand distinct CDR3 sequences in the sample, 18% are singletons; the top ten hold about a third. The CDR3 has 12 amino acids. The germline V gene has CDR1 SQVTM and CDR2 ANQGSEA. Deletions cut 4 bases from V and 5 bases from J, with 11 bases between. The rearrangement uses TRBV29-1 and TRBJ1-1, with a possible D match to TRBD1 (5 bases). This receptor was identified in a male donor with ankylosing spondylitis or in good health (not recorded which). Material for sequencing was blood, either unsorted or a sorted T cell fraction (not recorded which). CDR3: CSVVRVGTEAFF. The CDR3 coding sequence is TGCAGCGTTGTCAGGGTAGGGACTGAAGCTTTCTTT.